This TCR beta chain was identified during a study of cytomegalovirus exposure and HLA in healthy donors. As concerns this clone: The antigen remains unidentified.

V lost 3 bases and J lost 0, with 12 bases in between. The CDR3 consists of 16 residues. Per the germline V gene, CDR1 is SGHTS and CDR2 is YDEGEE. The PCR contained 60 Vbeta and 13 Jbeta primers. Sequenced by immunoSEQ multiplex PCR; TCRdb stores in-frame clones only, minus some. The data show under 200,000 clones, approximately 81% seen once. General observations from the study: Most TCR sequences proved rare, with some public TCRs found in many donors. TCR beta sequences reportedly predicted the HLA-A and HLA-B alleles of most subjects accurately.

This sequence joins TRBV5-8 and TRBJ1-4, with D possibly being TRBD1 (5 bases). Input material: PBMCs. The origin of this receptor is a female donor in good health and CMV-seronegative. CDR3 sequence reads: CASSSGLGSTNEKLFF. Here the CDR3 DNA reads TGTGCCAGCAGCTCGGGACTGGGCTCAACTAATGAAAAACTGTTTTTT.